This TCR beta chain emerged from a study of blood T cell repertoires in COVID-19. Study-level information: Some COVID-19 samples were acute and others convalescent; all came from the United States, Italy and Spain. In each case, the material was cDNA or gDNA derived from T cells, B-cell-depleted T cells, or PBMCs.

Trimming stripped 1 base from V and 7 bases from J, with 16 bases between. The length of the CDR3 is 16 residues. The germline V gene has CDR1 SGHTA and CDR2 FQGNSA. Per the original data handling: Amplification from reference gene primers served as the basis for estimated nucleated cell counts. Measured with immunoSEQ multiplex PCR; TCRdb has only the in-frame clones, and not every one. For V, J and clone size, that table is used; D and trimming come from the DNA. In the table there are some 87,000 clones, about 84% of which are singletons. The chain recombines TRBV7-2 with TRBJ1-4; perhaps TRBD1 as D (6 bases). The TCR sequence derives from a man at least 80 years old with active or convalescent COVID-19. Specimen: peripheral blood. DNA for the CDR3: TGTGCCAGCAGCTTAGGGTTGGGGGCACGTGGTGAAAAACTGTTTTTT. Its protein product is CASSLGLGARGEKLFF. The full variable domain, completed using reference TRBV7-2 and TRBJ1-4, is GAGVSQSPSNKVTEKGKDVELRCDPISGHTALYWYRQSLGQGLEFLIYFQGNSAPDKSGLPSDRFSAERTGGSVSTLTIQRTQQEDSAVYLCASSLGLGARGEKLFFGSGTQLSVL.